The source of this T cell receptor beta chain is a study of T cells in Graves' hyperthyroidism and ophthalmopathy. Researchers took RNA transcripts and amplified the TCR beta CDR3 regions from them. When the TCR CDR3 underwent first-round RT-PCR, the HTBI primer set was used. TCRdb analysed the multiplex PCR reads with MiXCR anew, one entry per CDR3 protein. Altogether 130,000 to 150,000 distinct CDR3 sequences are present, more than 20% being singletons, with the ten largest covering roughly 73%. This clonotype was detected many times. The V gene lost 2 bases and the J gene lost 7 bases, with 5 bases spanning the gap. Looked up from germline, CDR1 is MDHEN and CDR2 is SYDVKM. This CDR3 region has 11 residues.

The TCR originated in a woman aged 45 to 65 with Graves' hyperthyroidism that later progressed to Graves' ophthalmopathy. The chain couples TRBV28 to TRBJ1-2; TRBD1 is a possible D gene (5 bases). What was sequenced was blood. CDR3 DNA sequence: TGTGCCAGCAGTTTACAGGGTGGCTACACCTTC. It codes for CASSLQGGYTF.